A single sample is the source of the 12 T cell receptor beta chains below, sequenced in a study of T cell repertoires in cytomegalovirus infection. TCRdb independently ran MiXCR on the reads; one entry per CDR3 protein. This sample has a few hundred thousand distinct CDR3 sequences, with more than 15% found just once. Sequencing was performed on CD8+ T cells from PBMCs. These receptors originate from a human donor in good health (CMV status not recorded). Some clones in this sample may be carry-over from other donors' samples.

The gene calls are TRBV6-6 and TRBJ2-4; maybe TRBD1 (5 bases). The V gene lost 6 bases and the J gene lost 0 bases, with 21 bases spanning the gap. Germline CDR1 MNHNY, CDR2 SVGAGI (reference sequence). The CDR3 has 18 amino acids. The CDR3 loop is CASSPSLWTLQAKNIQYF. The CDR3 DNA follows: TGTGCCAGCAGCCCCAGCCTTTGGACATTGCAAGCCAAAAACATTCAGTACTTC.

Many counts were recorded for this clonotype. The rearrangement links TRBV7-8 to TRBJ2-5; 9 bases match TRBD2. The CDR3 length is 15 residues. Germline V lookup: CDR1 SGHVS, CDR2 FQNEAQ. Unmatched junction bases numbered 4, after V lost 1 base and J lost 4 bases. The CDR3 here is CASSLGLAGTETQYF. The CDR3 bases are TGTGCCAGCAGCTTAGGGCTAGCGGGGACAGAGACCCAGTACTTC.

This clonotype was detected only a few times. The V call is TRBV7-2, the J call TRBJ1-2, with D possibly matching TRBD1 (6 bases). Germline CDR1 reads SGHTA; CDR2 reads FQGNSA. The CDR3 length is 15 residues. V was trimmed by 4 bases and J by 4 bases, leaving 16 bases between them. The CDR3 DNA reads as TGTGCCAGCAGCTACTTCAGGGGAGCGGGCTATGGCTACACCTTC. It yields the protein CASSYFRGAGYGYTF.

In this sample, this clonotype turned up many times. The chain combines TRBV19 with TRBJ2-7; the match to TRBD1 covers 7 bases. Germline V gene data show CDR1 as LNHDA and CDR2 as SQIVND (reference sequence). The CDR3 runs to 13 residues. The ends lost 3 bases at V and 3 bases at J; junction bases unmatched: 2. This CDR3 is CASSIGTVYEQYF. The CDR3, as DNA: TGTGCCAGTAGTATTGGGACAGTCTACGAGCAGTACTTC.

This clonotype was seen a handful of times. The J gene is TRBJ2-7, the V gene TRBV3-1; either TRBD1 or TRBD2 may supply D (5 bases each). The germline CDR1 and CDR2 sequences are LGHDT and YNNKEL (reference sequence). CDR3 size: 16 residues. The germline V and J ends were trimmed by 0 bases and 2 bases, with 14 bases remaining between them. The CDR3 is CASSQDGTYGAYEQYF. The DNA for the CDR3 is TGTGCCAGCAGCCAAGATGGGACCTATGGGGCCTACGAGCAGTACTTC.

This clonotype was seen a handful of times. The CDR3 sequence: CASSLANRGDEQYF. DNA of the CDR3: TGTGCCAGCAGCTTAGCGAACAGGGGGGACGAGCAGTACTTC. This chain connects TRBV7-2 to TRBJ2-7; TRBD1 agrees at 8 bases. Trimming at V came to 0 bases and at J to 5 bases, leaving 3 bases not matched to a gene. The CDR3 spans 14 residues. Germline V gene sequence: CDR1 SGHTA, CDR2 FQGNSA.

This clonotype occurred many times. The genes are TRBV7-2 and TRBJ2-2; the D gene could be TRBD1 or TRBD2 (5 bases each). The CDR3 length is 15 residues. The germline gives CDR1 SGHTA, CDR2 FQGNSA. The V gene lost 5 bases and the J gene lost 4 bases, with 14 bases spanning the gap. Here the CDR3 DNA reads TGTGCCAGCAGCCCCCGGGACCGAGCCACCGGGGAGCTGTTTTTT. Protein product: CASSPRDRATGELFF.

This clonotype was observed a handful of times. The rearrangement joins TRBV7-9 to TRBJ1-3; tentative D call: TRBD1 (5 bases). The CDR3 loop spans 18 amino acids. V lost 5 bases and J 0 bases, leaving 20 bases between the germline ends. The germline CDR1 and CDR2 sequences are SEHNR and FQNEAQ (reference sequence). The CDR3 region has the DNA TGTGCCAGCAGCCCCCGTTCCACAGGAGTAAGCTCTGGAAACACCATATATTTT. It specifies CASSPRSTGVSSGNTIYF.

This chain joins TRBV6-2 or TRBV6-3 and TRBJ2-1; 10 positions match TRBD1. This CDR3 is 15 amino acids long. CDR1 and CDR2 from the germline V gene are MNHEY and SVGEGT. Trimming took 5 bases from V and 4 from J; bases not matched to a gene: 5. CDR3 amino acids: CASSTPGQGYNEQFF. The CDR3 coding sequence is TGTGCCAGCAGTACTCCGGGACAGGGGTACAATGAGCAGTTCTTC.

The table lists this clonotype with a few counts. The chain joins TRBV12-5 to TRBJ1-2; D gene unclear. CDR1 LGHNT and CDR2 FRNRAP come from the germline V gene. Trimming removed 1 base from V and 6 bases from J, with 6 bases in between. CDR3 length equals 12 residues. CDR3 nucleotides: TGTGCTAGTGGTTTGGGACTGGATGGCTACACCTTC. Its protein is CASGLGLDGYTF.

This clonotype has at least ten counts. The chain recombines TRBV7-2 with TRBJ1-1; D gene unclear. The CDR3 totals 12 residues. Germline CDR1 reads SGHTA; CDR2 reads FQGNSA. Trimming took off 0 bases at V and 10 bases at J, with 9 bases between the two ends. DNA of the CDR3: TGTGCCAGCAGCTTAGCGACTCGGAGAGCTTTCTTT. It yields the protein CASSLATRRAFF.

The chain combines TRBV28 with TRBJ2-2, with TRBD2 matching over 7 bases. The trim removed 10 bases at V and 3 bases at J, leaving 8 bases unmatched. Germline CDR1 MDHEN, CDR2 SYDVKM. This CDR3 spans 14 amino acids. CDR3 bases: TGTGCCACTCAAAGCGGGGCCGACACCGGGGAGCTGTTTTTT. Its translation is CATQSGADTGELFF.